The 27 T cell receptor beta chains below come from one sample, sequenced in a study of Ad26.COV2.S vaccination and SARS-CoV-2 variants. The table came from immunoSEQ multiplex PCR; TCRdb's copy has only in-frame clones and leaves some out. The profile shows 350,000 to 450,000 clones, about 88% of them singletons. Treatment of the sample: roughly 18 received Ad26.COV2.S at low or high dose, single or two shots; about 5 received placebo; per-sample allocation not given. On day 63 after the first injection, vaccine and placebo recipients gave samples. Sample: peripheral blood, taken in a trial of Ad26.COV2.S vaccine versus placebo. These receptors were obtained from a person between 18 and 65 years old who received the Ad26.COV2.S COVID-19 vaccine or a placebo.

V is TRBV7-9 and J is TRBJ2-5; the D gene is possibly TRBD2 (6 bases). The CDR3 has 15 residues. Germline CDR1 reads SEHNR; CDR2 reads FQNEAQ (reference sequence). V lost 2 bases, J lost 5 bases, and 15 bases lay in between. The CDR3 DNA reads TGTGCCAGCAGCTTATCGGCGGGATTAGGGGAGACCCAGTACTTC. Translation gives CASSLSAGLGETQYF.

The J gene is TRBJ2-1, the V gene TRBV11-1, with 13 positions matching TRBD2. CDR1 is SGHAT and CDR2 is FQDESV in the germline V gene (reference sequence). V shed 4 bases and J 6 bases; nucleotides not matched to a gene: 3. The CDR3 length is 15 residues. DNA for the CDR3: TGTGCCAGCAGCTCTGGACTAGCGGGAGCCAATGAGCAGTTCTTC. This codes for CASSSGLAGANEQFF.

J is TRBJ2-7 and V is TRBV5-1; TRBD1 matches at 7 bases. Germline V gene data show CDR1 as SGHRS and CDR2 as YFSETQ. The CDR3 runs 15 residues. J gave up 0 bases and V 5 bases, and 8 bases lay outside the gene matches. The CDR3 protein is CASSPGQNPSYEQYF. DNA of the CDR3: TGCGCCAGCAGTCCGGGACAGAACCCCTCCTACGAGCAGTACTTC.

The chain recombines TRBV20-1 with TRBJ2-5, with D tentatively TRBD1 or TRBD2 (7 bases each). Trimming left V 3 bases short and J 5 bases short, with 13 bases between. The CDR3 runs to 13 residues. Germline-derived CDR1 and CDR2 are DFQATT and SNEGSKA (reference sequence). The CDR3 loop reads CSASDREGETQYF. In DNA, the CDR3 is TGCAGTGCTAGTGACAGGGAGGGGGAGACCCAGTACTTC.

This chain links TRBV6-5 with TRBJ2-2, with D hard to call. The CDR3 contains 13 residues. CDR1 is MNHEY, CDR2 SVGAGI, per germline. V shed 5 bases and J shed 7 bases, with 11 bases lying between them. CDR3 bases: TGTGCCAGCAGTCCTCGGTCATTCGGGGAGCTGTTTTTT. This sequence encodes CASSPRSFGELFF.

CDR3 bases: TGCGCCAGCAGCCCCCTAGCAATAAGTACCGGGGAGCTGTTTTTT. It codes for CASSPLAISTGELFF. The chain couples TRBV5-1 to TRBJ2-2; maybe TRBD2 (5 bases). Germline V lookup: CDR1 SGHRS, CDR2 YFSETQ. The CDR3 totals 15 residues. Trimming took 4 bases from V and 5 from J, leaving 15 bases between them.

The rearrangement links TRBV6-1 to TRBJ2-7, with D perhaps matching TRBD1 (6 bases). CDR3 size: 12 residues. The germline V gene has CDR1 MNHNS and CDR2 SASEGT. V lost 3 bases to trimming and J lost 3 bases, with 6 bases between them. The CDR3 DNA reads TGTGCCAGCAGTGACAGGGGCTACGAGCAGTACTTC. It specifies CASSDRGYEQYF.

The chain employs TRBV27 and TRBJ2-7, with 7 bases matching TRBD1. Trimming removed 2 bases from V and 2 bases from J; junction bases left unmatched: 3. The CDR3 sequence is 14 residues long. CDR1 is MNHEY and CDR2 is SMNVEV in the germline V gene (reference sequence). The CDR3, as DNA: TGTGCCAGCAGTTTAGACCAGGGGGCCTACGAGCAGTACTTC. Protein: CASSLDQGAYEQYF.

This sequence joins TRBV5-1 and TRBJ1-2; unclear D gene. In germline, CDR1 is SGHRS, CDR2 YFSETQ. The length of the CDR3 is 12 residues. V dropped 3 bases and J dropped 5 bases, with 8 bases sitting between them. The CDR3 DNA is TGCGCCAGCAGCTCAGACATATATGGCTACACCTTC. It translates to CASSSDIYGYTF.

The V and J genes are TRBV27 and TRBJ2-7; tentative D call: TRBD1 (8 bases). The CDR3 extends over 16 amino acids. CDR1 and CDR2 (germline): MNHEY, SMNVEV (reference sequence). Deletions cut 3 bases from V and 0 bases from J, with 15 bases between. The CDR3 here is CASSFLTGGGSYEQYF. CDR3 nucleotides: TGTGCCAGCAGTTTTCTCACAGGGGGGGGCTCCTACGAGCAGTACTTC.

The gene calls are TRBV28 and TRBJ2-4; 9 bases are a match to TRBD1. Germline CDR1 is MDHEN and CDR2 is SYDVKM. Losses at the gene ends were 4 bases for V and 8 bases for J; bases not matched to a gene: 6. CDR3 length: 14 amino acids. CDR3 in DNA: TGTGCCAGCAGTTCCACAGGGGGCGCGTACATTCAGTACTTC. Amino acid sequence: CASSSTGGAYIQYF.

The rearrangement links TRBV11-2 to TRBJ2-1, with D perhaps TRBD1 or TRBD2 (6 bases each). The CDR3 length is 17 residues. Trimming took off 0 bases at V and 0 bases at J, with 12 bases between the two ends. Germline assignment: CDR1 SGHAT and CDR2 FQNNGV. DNA for the CDR3: TGTGCCAGCAGCTTAGAACCGGGGGCTAGCTCCTACAATGAGCAGTTCTTC. Translation gives CASSLEPGASSYNEQFF.

The gene calls are TRBV5-6 and TRBJ2-1, with 7 bases fitting TRBD2. With V trimmed by 0 bases and J by 5 bases, 5 bases remained unmatched. The CDR3 totals 15 residues. Germline CDR1 and CDR2: SGHDT and YYEEEE. This CDR3 is CASSLDVGGNNEQFF. As DNA, the CDR3 is TGTGCCAGCAGCTTGGACGTCGGGGGGAACAATGAGCAGTTCTTC.

The chain employs TRBV5-6 and TRBJ2-7; 14 positions agree with TRBD2. Trimming cost V 0 bases and J 4 bases; bases outside gene matches: 6. The CDR3 covers 17 residues. The germline gives CDR1 SGHDT, CDR2 YYEEEE. CDR3 coding DNA: TGTGCCAGCAGCTTGGGACTAGCGGGAGGGCCCTCATACGAGCAGTACTTC. It yields the protein CASSLGLAGGPSYEQYF.

The V call is TRBV9, the J call TRBJ2-6; 10 bases align to TRBD2. With V trimmed by 0 bases and J by 3 bases, 3 bases remained unmatched. Per the germline V gene, CDR1 is SGDLS and CDR2 is YYNGEE. The CDR3 is 17 amino acids. The CDR3 DNA reads TGTGCCAGCAGCGTAGAAGCGGGAGGGCTTGGGGCCAACGTCCTGACTTTC. Its protein product is CASSVEAGGLGANVLTF.

This clone was found once. The chain uses TRBV6-5 and TRBJ2-7; D possibly matches TRBD1 or TRBD2 (5 bases each). V was shortened by 6 bases and J by 4 bases, with 10 bases between the two germline ends. The CDR3 spans 12 residues. From germline, CDR1 is MNHEY and CDR2 SVGAGI. The CDR3, as DNA: TGTGCCAGCAGGCCCGGGACGTACGAGCAGTACTTC. The encoded protein is CASRPGTYEQYF.

The V and J genes are TRBV5-4 and TRBJ2-1; D might be TRBD1 or TRBD2, each matching 8 bases. The germline V and J ends were trimmed by 0 bases and 6 bases, with 16 bases remaining between them. CDR3 length equals 16 residues. CDR1 and CDR2 (germline): SGHNT, YYREEE (reference sequence). The CDR3 is CASSLEAGDRGNEQFF. In DNA, the CDR3 is TGTGCCAGCAGCTTGGAAGCGGGAGACAGGGGCAATGAGCAGTTCTTC.

The rearrangement links TRBV28 to TRBJ2-7; no reliable D call. V shed 6 bases and J shed 6 bases, with 9 bases lying between them. CDR3 length: 11 amino acids. Looked up from germline, CDR1 is MDHEN and CDR2 is SYDVKM. The CDR3, as DNA: TGTGCCAGCAGATCCGACGGCGAGCAGTACTTC. Protein sequence: CASRSDGEQYF.

This rearrangement joins TRBV28 to TRBJ2-1; TRBD2 aligns across 12 bases. V shed 1 base and J 6 bases; nucleotides not matched to a gene: 4. Germline values: CDR1 MDHEN, CDR2 SYDVKM. The CDR3 runs to 16 residues. The CDR3 spells CASSLYGLAGINEQFF. As DNA, the CDR3 is TGTGCCAGCAGTTTATATGGACTAGCGGGAATCAATGAGCAGTTCTTC.

The chain recombines TRBV15 with TRBJ1-1, with TRBD1 identical over 7 bases. The germline gives CDR1 LNHNV, CDR2 YYDKDF (reference sequence). The CDR3 is made up of 15 amino acids. Unmatched junction bases numbered 4, after V lost 0 bases and J lost 3 bases. The CDR3 loop is CATSRDPRGDTEAFF. CDR3 nucleotides: TGTGCCACCAGCAGAGATCCCAGGGGGGACACTGAAGCTTTCTTT.

The chain employs TRBV5-6 and TRBJ2-7, with 7 bases lining up with TRBD1. V shed 0 bases and J 6 bases; nucleotides not matched to a gene: 3. Germline loops: CDR1 SGHDT, CDR2 YYEEEE. The CDR3 loop spans 13 amino acids. CDR3 bases: TGTGCCAGCAGCTTGGCCACAGGGGCCGAGCAGTACTTC. Protein product: CASSLATGAEQYF.

As for this clone: Other DNA sequences of this sample code for an identical CDR3. This sequence joins TRBV3-1 (or the pseudogene TRBV3-2) and TRBJ2-3; D gene unclear. Germline V gives CDR1 LGHDT, CDR2 YNNKEL (reference sequence). This CDR3 spans 12 amino acids. V was trimmed by 4 bases and J by 1 base, leaving 3 bases between them. The DNA of the CDR3 is TGTGCCAGCAGCCGAGGCACAGATACGCAGTATTTT. This encodes CASSRGTDTQYF.

The genes are TRBV9 and TRBJ1-3; 9 nucleotides line up with TRBD1. After removal of 3 bases from V and 4 bases from J, the junction contained 2 bases not matched to a gene. Germline CDR1 reads SGDLS; CDR2 reads YYNGEE. This CDR3 has 14 amino acids. The CDR3 sequence: CASSAGTGGNTIYF. The CDR3 bases are TGTGCCAGCAGCGCCGGGACAGGGGGAAACACCATATATTTT.

The chain employs TRBV5-4 and TRBJ1-2, with D maybe TRBD1 (5 bases). The germline gives CDR1 SGHNT, CDR2 YYREEE (reference sequence). V was trimmed by 0 bases and J by 14 bases, leaving 20 bases between them. The CDR3 runs 14 residues. The CDR3 sequence: CASSLASGPYSGTF. Written as DNA, the CDR3 is TGTGCCAGCAGCTTGGCGTCAGGGCCCTATTCGGGGACCTTC.

V is TRBV7-6 and J is TRBJ2-7; TRBD2 matches 9 bases. J gave up 2 bases and V 3 bases, and 5 bases lay outside the gene matches. The CDR3 sequence is 15 residues long. The germline V gene has CDR1 SGHVS and CDR2 FNYEAQ. CDR3 loop: CASSFGGTSTYEQYF. CDR3 sequence (DNA): TGTGCCAGCAGCTTTGGGGGGACTAGCACCTACGAGCAGTACTTC.

The chain links TRBV12-3 or TRBV12-4 to TRBJ2-3; a weak D match, TRBD1 (5 bases). Trimming took off 4 bases at V and 6 bases at J, with 5 bases between the two ends. The CDR3 contains 11 residues. The CDR3 bases are TGTGCCAGCAGTTACAGGGATACGCAGTATTTT. It yields the protein CASSYRDTQYF.

This chain uses TRBV6-2 or TRBV6-3 with TRBJ2-1, with D perhaps TRBD2 (5 bases). Trimming removed 2 bases at V and 6 bases at J, with 14 bases between. CDR3 length equals 15 residues. Germline lookup yields CDR1 MNHEY and CDR2 SVGEGT. In DNA, the CDR3 is TGTGCCAGCAGTTACCGCGGGTTCACGGGCAATGAGCAGTTCTTC. Residues: CASSYRGFTGNEQFF.